This T cell receptor beta chain came from a study of lymphopenia after photon versus proton radiotherapy. Germline CDR1 MDHEN, CDR2 SYDVKM. 16 amino acids form the CDR3, both terminal residues included. The study's findings and limits: Better survival with proton therapy was suggested as possible, not demonstrated. Larger post-nadir TCR diversity loss correlated inversely with survival in deceased patients. Under photons, naive T cells and diversity fell while effector/memory populations rose. Oligoclonal CD8+ Temra expansion after nadir drove photon patients' diversity drop.

Sequencing used immunoSEQ multiplex PCR; TCRdb keeps in-frame clones, though not all of them. This sample carries 35,000 to 40,000 clones, roughly 84% of them seen once, and the ten largest clones take under 3%. As concerns this clone: The target antigen is unknown. No DNA is shown, since the ends of the CDR3 on it are uncertain; the CDR3 is the one TCRdb lists.

The V gene is TRBV28, the J gene TRBJ2-1. Sequences were derived from peripheral blood, sampled from a patient treated with photon-based radiotherapy. The clonotype comes from a man aged 50 or older with gastric cancer. CDR3 protein: CASSWLPLWLPNEQFF.